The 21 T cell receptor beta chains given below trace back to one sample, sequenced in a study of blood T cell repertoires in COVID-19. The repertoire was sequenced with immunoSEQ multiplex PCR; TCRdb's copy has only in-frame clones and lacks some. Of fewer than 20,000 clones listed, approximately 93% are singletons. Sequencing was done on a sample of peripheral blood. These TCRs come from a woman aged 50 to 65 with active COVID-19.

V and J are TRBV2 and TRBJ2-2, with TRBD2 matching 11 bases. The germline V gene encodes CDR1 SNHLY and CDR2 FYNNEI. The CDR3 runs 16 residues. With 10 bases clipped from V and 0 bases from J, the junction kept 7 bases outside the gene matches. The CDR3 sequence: CATSTSGISNTGELFF. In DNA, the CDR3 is TGTGCCACCTCGACTAGCGGGATCTCGAACACCGGGGAGCTGTTTTTT.

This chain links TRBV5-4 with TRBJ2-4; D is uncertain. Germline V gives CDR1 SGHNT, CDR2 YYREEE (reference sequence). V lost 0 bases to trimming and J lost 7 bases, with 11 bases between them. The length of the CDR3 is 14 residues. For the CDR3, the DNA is TGTGCCAGCAGCTTGGACCCGGGTGGGAACATTCAGTACTTC. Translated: CASSLDPGGNIQYF.

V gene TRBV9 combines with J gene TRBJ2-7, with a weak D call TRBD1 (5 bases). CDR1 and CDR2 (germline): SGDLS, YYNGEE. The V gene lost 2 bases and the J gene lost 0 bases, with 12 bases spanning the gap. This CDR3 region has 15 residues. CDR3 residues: CASSVDGDSSYEQYF. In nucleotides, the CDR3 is TGTGCCAGCAGCGTGGACGGAGACAGCTCCTACGAGCAGTACTTC.

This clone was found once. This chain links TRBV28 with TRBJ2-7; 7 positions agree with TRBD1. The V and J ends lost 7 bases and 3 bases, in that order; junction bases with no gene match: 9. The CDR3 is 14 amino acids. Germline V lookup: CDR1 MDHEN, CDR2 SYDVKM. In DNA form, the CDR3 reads TGTGCCAGCATGGCGGAGACAGGGCTCTACGAGCAGTACTTC. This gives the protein CASMAETGLYEQYF.

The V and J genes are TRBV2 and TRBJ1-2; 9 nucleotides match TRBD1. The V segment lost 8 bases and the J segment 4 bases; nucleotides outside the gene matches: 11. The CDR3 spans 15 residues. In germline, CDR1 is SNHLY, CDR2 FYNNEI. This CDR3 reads CASGNGQGLFYGYTF. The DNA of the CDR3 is TGTGCCAGCGGAAACGGACAGGGGCTCTTCTATGGCTACACCTTC.

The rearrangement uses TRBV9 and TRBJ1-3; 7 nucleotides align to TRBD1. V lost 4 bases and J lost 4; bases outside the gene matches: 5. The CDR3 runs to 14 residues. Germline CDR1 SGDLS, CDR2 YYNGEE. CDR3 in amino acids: CASSRDREGNTIYF. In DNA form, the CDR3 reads TGTGCCAGCAGCCGCGACAGGGAAGGAAACACCATATATTTT.

The CDR3 sequence is CASSRRDRVLADTQYF. CDR3 nucleotides: TGTGCCAGCAGCCGCCGGGACAGGGTTTTGGCAGATACGCAGTATTTT. This rearrangement joins TRBV7-9 to TRBJ2-3; TRBD1 matches at 9 bases. The ends lost 5 bases at V and 4 bases at J; junction bases unmatched: 10. Germline lookup yields CDR1 SEHNR and CDR2 FQNEAQ (reference sequence). The CDR3 contains 16 residues.

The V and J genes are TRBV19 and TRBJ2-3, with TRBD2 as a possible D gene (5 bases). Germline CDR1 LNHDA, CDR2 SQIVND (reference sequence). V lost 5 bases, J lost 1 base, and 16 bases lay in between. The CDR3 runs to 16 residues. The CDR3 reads CASSPRSGAGTDTQYF. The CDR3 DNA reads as TGTGCCAGTAGTCCCCGATCAGGAGCGGGCACAGATACGCAGTATTTT.

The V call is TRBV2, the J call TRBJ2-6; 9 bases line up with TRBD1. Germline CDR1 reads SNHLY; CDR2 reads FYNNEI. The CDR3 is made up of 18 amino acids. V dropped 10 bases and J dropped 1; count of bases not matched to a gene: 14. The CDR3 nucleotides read TGTGCCACCAAGGGGAAAGGACAGGGGAGATCTGGGGCCAACGTCCTGACTTTC. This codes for CATKGKGQGRSGANVLTF.

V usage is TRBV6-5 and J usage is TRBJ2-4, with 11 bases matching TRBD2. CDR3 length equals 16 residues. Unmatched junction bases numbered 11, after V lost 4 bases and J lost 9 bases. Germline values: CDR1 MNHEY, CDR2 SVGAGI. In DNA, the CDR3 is TGTGCCAGCAGTTCCGGACTAGCGGGTTTAGGGGTCATTCAGTACTTC. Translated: CASSSGLAGLGVIQYF.

The CDR3 coding sequence is TGTGCCAGTACCGGGACTAGCGGGAGTTCGAACACCGGGGAGCTGTTTTTT. This encodes CASTGTSGSSNTGELFF. V gene TRBV19 combines with J gene TRBJ2-2; 14 positions agree with TRBD2. Germline CDR1 reads LNHDA; CDR2 reads SQIVND (reference sequence). The CDR3 is made up of 17 amino acids. V lost 7 bases to trimming and J lost 0 bases; unmatched junction nucleotides: 4.

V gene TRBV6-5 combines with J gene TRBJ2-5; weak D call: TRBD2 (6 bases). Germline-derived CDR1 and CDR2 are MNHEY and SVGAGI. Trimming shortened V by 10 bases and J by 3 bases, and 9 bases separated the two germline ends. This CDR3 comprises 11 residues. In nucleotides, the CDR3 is TGTGCCACGGACTACAAAGAGACCCAGTACTTC. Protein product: CATDYKETQYF.

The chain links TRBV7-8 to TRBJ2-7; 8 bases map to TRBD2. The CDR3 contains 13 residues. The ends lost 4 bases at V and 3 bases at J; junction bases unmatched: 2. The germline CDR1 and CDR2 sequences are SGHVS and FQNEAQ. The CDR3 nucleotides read TGTGCCAGCAGCTGGGGACTAGACTACGAGCAGTACTTC. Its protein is CASSWGLDYEQYF.

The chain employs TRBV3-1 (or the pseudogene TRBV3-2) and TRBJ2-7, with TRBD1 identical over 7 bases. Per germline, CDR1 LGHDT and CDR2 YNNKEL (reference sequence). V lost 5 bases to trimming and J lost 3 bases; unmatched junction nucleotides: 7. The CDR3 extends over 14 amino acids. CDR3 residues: CASSWTGNFYEQYF. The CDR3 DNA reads TGTGCCAGCAGCTGGACAGGAAACTTCTACGAGCAGTACTTC.

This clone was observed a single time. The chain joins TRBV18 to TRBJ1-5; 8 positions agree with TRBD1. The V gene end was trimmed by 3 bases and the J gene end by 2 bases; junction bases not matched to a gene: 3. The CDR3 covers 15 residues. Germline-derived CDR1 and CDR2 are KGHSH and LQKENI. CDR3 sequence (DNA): TGTGCCAGCTCACCGTCGACAGGGGGCAATCAGCCCCAGCATTTT. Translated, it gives CASSPSTGGNQPQHF.

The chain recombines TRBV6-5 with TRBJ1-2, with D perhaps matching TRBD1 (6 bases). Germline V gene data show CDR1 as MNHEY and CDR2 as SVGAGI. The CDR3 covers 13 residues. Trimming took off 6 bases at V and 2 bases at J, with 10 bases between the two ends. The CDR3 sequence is CASSPGQNYGYTF. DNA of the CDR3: TGTGCCAGCAGCCCGGGACAAAACTATGGCTACACCTTC.

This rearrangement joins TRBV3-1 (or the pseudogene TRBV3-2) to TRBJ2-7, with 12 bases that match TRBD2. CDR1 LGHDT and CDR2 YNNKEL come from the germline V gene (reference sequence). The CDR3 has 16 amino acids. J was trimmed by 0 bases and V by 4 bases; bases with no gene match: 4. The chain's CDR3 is CASSLRTSGASYEQYF. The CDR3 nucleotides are TGTGCCAGCAGCCTACGGACTAGCGGGGCCTCCTACGAGCAGTACTTC.

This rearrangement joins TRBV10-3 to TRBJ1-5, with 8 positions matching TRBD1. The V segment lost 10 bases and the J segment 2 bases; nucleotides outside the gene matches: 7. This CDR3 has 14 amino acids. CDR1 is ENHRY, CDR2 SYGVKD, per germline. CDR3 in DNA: TGTGCCACCGGACAGGGCAGAGGCAATCAGCCCCAGCATTTT. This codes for CATGQGRGNQPQHF.

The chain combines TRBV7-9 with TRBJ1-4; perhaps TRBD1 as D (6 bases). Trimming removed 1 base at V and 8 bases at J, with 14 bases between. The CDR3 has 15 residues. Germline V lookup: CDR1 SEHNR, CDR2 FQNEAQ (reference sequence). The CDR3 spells CASSLGEGVWEKLFF. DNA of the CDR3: TGTGCCAGCAGCTTAGGCGAGGGGGTTTGGGAAAAACTGTTTTTT.

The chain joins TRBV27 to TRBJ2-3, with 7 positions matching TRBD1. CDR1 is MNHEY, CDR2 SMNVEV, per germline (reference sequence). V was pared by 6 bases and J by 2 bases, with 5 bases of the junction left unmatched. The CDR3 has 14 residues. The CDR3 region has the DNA TGTGCCAGCAGCAACGGACAGGCCACAGATACGCAGTATTTT. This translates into CASSNGQATDTQYF.

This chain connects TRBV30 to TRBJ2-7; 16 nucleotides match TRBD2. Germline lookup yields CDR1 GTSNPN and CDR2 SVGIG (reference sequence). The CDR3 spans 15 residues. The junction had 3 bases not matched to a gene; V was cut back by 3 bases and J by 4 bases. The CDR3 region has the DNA TGTGCCTGGAGAGGGACTAGCGGGAGGGCTTACGAGCAGTACTTC. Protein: CAWRGTSGRAYEQYF.